A selection of T cell receptor beta chains follows, all from one sample in a study of cytomegalovirus exposure and HLA in healthy donors. This table comes from immunoSEQ multiplex PCR, and its TCRdb copy is limited to in-frame clones, with some not included. The repertoire holds about 200,000 clones, with roughly 86% as singletons. Sequencing was performed on PBMCs. All receptors come from a woman in her late teens or twenties in good health and CMV-seronegative. Each CDR3 is given with its conserved first and last residue. A D gene is named only where the DNA matches it firmly. The size of a clone is reported for some rows only, either as once, few or many, or as a class for expanded clones.

D gene,V gene,clone size,CDR3 protein
-,TRBV19,-,CASKLAWVDTGELFF
TRBD1,TRBV14,-,CASSLIWTGGGNTIYF
-,TRBV7-2,-,CASSFGAVETQYF
-,TRBV5-1,few,CASSLAGTDTQYF
TRBD1,TRBV7-9,-,CASSLGQGGEQYF
TRBD1,TRBV7-8,once,CASSLVGWDRRGTEAFF
TRBD2,TRBV9,-,CASSVGEGVFSTDTQYF
TRBD1,TRBV5-1,once,CASSLHAQGALYEQYF
TRBD2,TRBV4-1,-,CASSQAGKRGGTDTQYF
TRBD2,TRBV2,once,CASSGGRSGRPSQETQYF
-,TRBV2,-,CASSDGQGYSGYTF
TRBD1,TRBV30,once,CAWKQGASYEQYF
TRBD2,TRBV7-2,-,CASSRAGGLAYEQYF
-,TRBV27,few,CASSLIRAETQYF
TRBD1,TRBV6-5,-,CASSPTGRTEAFF
TRBD2,TRBV5-8,-,CASSSLAGSTDTQYF
-,TRBV19,-,CASSIGPGQRTGELFF
-,TRBV7-2,-,CASSLAGAGGTDTQYF
-,TRBV14,-,CASSLQGQHNSPLHF
-,TRBV7-6,-,CASSLSTGTGNTEAFF
TRBD2,TRBV4-2,-,CASSQGTSGGWEQYF
TRBD2,TRBV7-8,-,CASCPGTSGGAETDTQYF
-,TRBV5-6,-,CASSLDGFGDPYEQYF
TRBD2,TRBV11-3,-,CASSAPGLADNEQFF
TRBD1,TRBV5-4,-,CASSRDRDYGYTF
TRBD1,TRBV25-1,-,CASSDRGTVTDTQYF
-,TRBV11-2,-,CASSVARVEMFAGELFF
-,TRBV5-1,-,CASSRFGELGGTEAFF
TRBD2,TRBV5-4,once,CASSLETSPGETQYF
-,TRBV21-1,once,CASSKQIPSGGANTGELFF
TRBD1,TRBV13,once,CASSPRGQGPYYNEQFF
TRBD2,TRBV11-2,-,CASSFSSGRAETQYF
TRBD1,TRBV9,-,CAGSTGSRSDTQYF